The T cell receptor beta chain described here comes from a study of patients and donors after allogeneic stem cell transplantation. CDR1 MNHEY and CDR2 SVGEGT come from the germline V gene. After removal of 5 bases from V and 5 bases from J, the junction contained 3 bases not matched to a gene. This CDR3 comprises 16 residues. MiXCR, applied by TCRdb to the RT-PCR reads, yields one record per CDR3 protein. Here the sample spans some 31,000 distinct CDR3 sequences, less than 45% being singletons. This receptor was obtained from a human donor who was either an allogeneic HSCT recipient or a stem cell or donor lymphocyte infusion donor (not recorded which). It is not recorded whose cells these are; they may come from a transplant donor. The sample taken for sequencing was blood, either unsorted or a sorted T cell fraction (not recorded which). V is TRBV6-2 or TRBV6-3 and J is TRBJ2-1; 16 bases are shared with TRBD2. CDR3: CASSDGTSGRDNEQFF. CDR3 sequence (DNA): TGTGCCAGCAGTGACGGGACTAGCGGGAGGGACAATGAGCAGTTCTTC.